The entry below gives a single TCR beta chain sequence along with its context. The target antigen is unknown. Viral peptide pools were used in the ViraFEST assay to expand antigen-specific CD4+ T cells, and sequencing came afterward. The culture ran for approximately 11 days before CD4+ T cells were isolated. Sometime from March through December 2020, the person acquired a SARS-CoV-2 infection that PCR confirmed. Cultures used around 1.8 million PBMC per well, approximately 9.7 IU/ml IL-2 and about 10 ug/ml peptides. This record comes from a study of vaccination effects on CD4 cells after COVID-19. The CDR3 is made up of 17 amino acids. Germline CDR1 is SGHTA and CDR2 is FQGNSA. Trimming at V came to 2 bases and at J to 1 base, leaving 8 bases not matched to a gene. Generated by immunoSEQ multiplex PCR, the TCRdb table keeps only in-frame clones and is missing some. The sample includes fewer than 25,000 clones, approximately 73% of them seen just once.

Sequencing was performed on CD4+ T cells from PBMCs cultured with a peptide pool, taken before COVID-19 vaccination. The source is a human donor who had a prior SARS-CoV-2 infection. V and J are TRBV7-2 and TRBJ2-3, with 8 bases that match TRBD2. CDR3 sequence reads: CASSLFGTGLGTDTQYF. In nucleotides, the CDR3 is TGTGCCAGCAGCTTATTTGGGACGGGACTAGGCACAGATACGCAGTATTTT.